The entry below describes one T cell receptor beta chain. Its target antigen remains unknown. Base qualities are not provided; no much larger clone lies one nucleotide away. The sample originates from a study of T-cell memory formation after mild COVID-19 (dated by TCRdb to 2020 to 2022). Some background on the complete study: TCR sequence clusters from the two donors were largely donor specific. Two young, previously healthy adult volunteers, one female and one male, were included in the cohort. T-cell clones expanding and contracting after mild COVID-19 in two donors were tracked by longitudinal TCRalpha and TCRbeta repertoire sequencing.

Spanning cysteine to phenylalanine, the CDR3 consists of 13 amino acids. Just the 39-base CDR3 DNA is kept, in frame starting at base 1. V gives up 3 bases and J gives up 14 bases, and the segment between their germline ends measures 20 bases. CDR1 SQVTM and CDR2 ANQGSEA are derived from the germline V gene. PBMCs were isolated by Ficoll-Paque density gradient centrifugation. The sequencer listed for this sample is Illumina NovaSeq 6000. cDNA libraries for TCRalpha and TCRbeta were prepared by 5'RACE using constant-segment primers, with sample barcodes and unique molecular identifiers added. RNA was extracted from every sample with Trizol reagent. Library amplification was performed in two PCR steps, and a second sample barcode and Illumina TruSeq adapters were introduced in the second step. Libraries were sequenced on an Illumina NovaSeq with 2 x 150 bp paired-end reads. On the authors' methods: Demultiplexing of reads and collapsing into UMI-guided consensus sequences were performed with migec v1.2.7. Using mixcr v2.1.11, UMI consensuses were aligned to TRA and TRB V and J templates and then assembled into clonotypes. A clonotype was counted as expanded or contracted only if both edgeR and NoisET called the change significant, with noise models trained on biological replicates. For edgeR calls, the cutoffs were a false discovery rate-adjusted p below 0.01 and a log2 fold-change threshold of 1. As an exploratory analysis of dynamics, max-normalized trajectories of the 1000 most abundant clonotypes were examined by PCA with hierarchical clustering. The CD4 or CD8 phenotype of responding clones was assigned using the separately sequenced CD4+ and CD8+ repertoires. TCRdb passed the public sequencing reads through fastp at Q25 and MiXCR, retaining productive beta sequences. Rows matching on CDR3 protein sequence are summarized as one entry with the most common DNA and genes. TCRdb, not the authors, supplied the V and J calls. Within this sample are around 430,000 distinct CDR3 sequences, with 15% to 20% of them counted one time only. Around a fifth of the sample goes to the ten largest clones.

Study-level results and caveats: Only a couple of mild cases were covered by the study, and larger cohorts that include severe cases with pre-infection samples were considered necessary. From day 15 to 85, contracting clones showed balanced CD4/CD8 phenotypes, whereas a second wave of clones that expanded from day 15 to 37 leaned towards CD4+. Some responding clones were detected in pre-infection memory, suggesting pre-existing cross-reactive memory T cells joined the SARS-CoV-2 response. Contracting CD4+ clones were located mainly in the CM and EM memory subsets, whereas CD8+ clones were found to be enriched in EMRA. Whether the second-wave clones peaking on day 37 were SARS-CoV-2 specific was not confirmed.

The rearranged segments are TRBV29-1 and TRBJ2-1; the D element might be TRBD1 or TRBD2, as each aligns at 5 bases. The sequence came from a man between 18 and 29 years old who had mild COVID-19 (a few samples of this study predate the infection). The sample titles of this study are shuffled in the database, so cell type and time point are left out; the donor was told from shared clones. The sample was PBMCs or a T cell subset sorted from them (not recorded which). The nucleotide sequence is TGCAGCGTTGATTTGGGGGAGCTACCAATGGAGTTCTTC. It specifies CSVDLGELPMEFF.